The TCR beta chain described here comes from a study of shared clonotypes between healthy human individuals. For the study at large: The plates for each donor numbered three CD4 naive, three CD4 memory, two CD8 naive and one CD8 memory. Study-wide findings and caveats: Generation probabilities were higher for clonotypes shared across all four sorted-subset donors than for unshared ones.

Under the authors' procedure: Quality scores were absent from the junction-only immunoSEQ sequences, so filtering differed. The method was immunoSEQ multiplex PCR; TCRdb's version includes in-frame clones alone and lacks a portion of them. That table is the source of V, J and clone size, and D and trimming were worked out from the DNA. The data contain some 2.1 million clones, about 95% of them singletons. The CDR3 contains 15 residues. The ends were cut back, 1 base at V and 1 base at J, with 8 bases in the middle. The germline CDR1 and CDR2 sequences are SGHDT and YYEEEE. It was CD45RO-negative cells, positively selected for CCR7, that made up naive CD8 cells, with terminally differentiated effector memory CD45RA+ cells excluded. Recent vaccinations or acute infections were absent in the healthy HIV-negative adult donors. About this clone itself: Its antigen is still unknown.

The TCR sequence derives from a man aged 18 to 29 in good health. The V call is TRBV5-6, the J call TRBJ1-4; possibly TRBD1 for D (6 bases). What was sequenced was naive CD8+ T cells sorted from blood. The DNA for the CDR3 is TGTGCCAGCAGCTTGTGGGGACAAACTAATGAAAAACTGTTTTTT. Protein sequence: CASSLWGQTNEKLFF.